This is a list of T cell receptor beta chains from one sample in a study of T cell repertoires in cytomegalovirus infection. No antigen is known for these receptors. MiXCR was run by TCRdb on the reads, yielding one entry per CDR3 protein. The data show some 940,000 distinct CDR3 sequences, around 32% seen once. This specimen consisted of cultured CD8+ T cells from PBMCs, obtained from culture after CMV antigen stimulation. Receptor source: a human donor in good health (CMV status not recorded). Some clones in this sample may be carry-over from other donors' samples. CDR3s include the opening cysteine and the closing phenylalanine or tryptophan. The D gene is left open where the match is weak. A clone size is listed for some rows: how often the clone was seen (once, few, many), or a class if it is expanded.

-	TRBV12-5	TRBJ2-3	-	TGTGTTAGTGCCCCCCTTAACACGGGGGCTGAGATTACTAGCACAGATACGCAGTATTTT	CVSAPLNTGAEITSTDTQYF
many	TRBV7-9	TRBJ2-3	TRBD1	TGTGCCAGCAGCACCTGGACAGGGCTTACAGATACGCAGTATTTT	CASSTWTGLTDTQYF
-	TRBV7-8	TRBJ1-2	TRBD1	TGTGCCGTTCAGGGGGCAGGGGCCCCTATCGGCTACACCTTC	CAVQGAGAPIGYTF
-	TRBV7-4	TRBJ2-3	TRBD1	TGTGCCAGCAGCCCACAGAGGGGGCTGGCGGGTACGCAGTATTTT	CASSPQRGLAGTQYF
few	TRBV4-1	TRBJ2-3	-	TGCGCCAGCAGCCAAGTTGGTTTGATCGATACGCAGTATTTT	CASSQVGLIDTQYF
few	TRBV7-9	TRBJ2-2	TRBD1	TGTGCCAGCAGCTGGACAGGGAGTCACACCGGGGAGCTGTTTTTT	CASSWTGSHTGELFF
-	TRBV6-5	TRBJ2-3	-	TGTGCCAGCACCCCAGGGGGGCATGGCACAGATACGCAGTATTTT	CASTPGGHGTDTQYF
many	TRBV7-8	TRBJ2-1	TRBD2	TGTGCCAGCAAGATTAGCGGGGGGGCAAACAATGAGCAGTTCTTC	CASKISGGANNEQFF
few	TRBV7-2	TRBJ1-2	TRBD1	TGTGCCAGCAGCCCCGGGACAGAACTCTATGGCTACACCTTC	CASSPGTELYGYTF
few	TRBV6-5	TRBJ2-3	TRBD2	TGTGCCAGCAGTTCCCCGGGGACTAGCGGGGGAGGGAATACGCAGTATTTT	CASSSPGTSGGGNTQYF
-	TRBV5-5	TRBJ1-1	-	TGTGCCAGCAGCTTGACCACTCCCACTGAAGCTTTCTTT	CASSLTTPTEAFF
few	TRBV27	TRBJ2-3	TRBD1	TGTGCCAGCACCGTAGCGAGGGACAGGGGGTTAAAGTTGCAGTATTTT	CASTVARDRGLKLQYF
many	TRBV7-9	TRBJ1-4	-	TGTGCCAGCACCTCCCGCGCAGCAACTAATGAAAAACTGTTTTTT	CASTSRAATNEKLFF
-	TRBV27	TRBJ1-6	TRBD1	TGTGCCAGCAGGGACAGGGCCCTTCGGTCACCCCTCCACTTT	CASRDRALRSPLHF
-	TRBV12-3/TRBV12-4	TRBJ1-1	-	TGTGCCAGCAGTTTCAGTAGGGGCACTGAAGCTTTCTTT	CASSFSRGTEAFF
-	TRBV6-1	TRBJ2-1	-	TGTGCCAGCAGTTATACAGGGTACAATGAGCAGTTCTTC	CASSYTGYNEQFF
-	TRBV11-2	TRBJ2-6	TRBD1	TGTGCCAGCAGCCCAACTTTGGACAGGGGGCGAACGCAAAGTCAGGTTGCTGGGGCCAACGTCCTGACTTTC	CASSPTLDRGRTQSQVAGANVLTF
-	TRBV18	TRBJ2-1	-	TGTGCCAGCTCACGAAGGGAGTCCGGGGACAAAAGTCGGGATGAGCAGTTCTTC	CASSRRESGDKSRDEQFF
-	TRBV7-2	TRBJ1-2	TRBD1	TGTGCCAGCACAGGGGGCTCGGTCTTCGGCTACACCTTC	CASTGGSVFGYTF
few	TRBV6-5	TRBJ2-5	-	TGTGCCAGCAGTTACTTAAGCCCTCTCCTGCAAGAGACCCAGTACTTC	CASSYLSPLLQETQYF
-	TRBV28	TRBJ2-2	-	TGTGCCAGCAACACATTAGGCAGGTCGAACACCGGGGAGCTGTTTTTT	CASNTLGRSNTGELFF
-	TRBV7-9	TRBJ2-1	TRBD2	TGTGCCAGCCTGACTAGCGGGGGATACAATGAGCAGTTCTTC	CASLTSGGYNEQFF
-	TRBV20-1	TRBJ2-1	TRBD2	TGCAGTCTTCCGAGGGGAGGGCTCCCGAGCTCCTACAATGAGCAGTTCTTC	CSLPRGGLPSSYNEQFF
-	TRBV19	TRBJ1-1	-	TGTGCCAGTAGTAACCCCCCGGACGGGTACACTGAAGCTTTCTTT	CASSNPPDGYTEAFF
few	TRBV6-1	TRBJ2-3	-	TGTGCCAGCACCCCCCCGGACTCCCTGGGCACAGATACGCAGTATTTT	CASTPPDSLGTDTQYF
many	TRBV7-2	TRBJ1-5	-	TGTGCCAGCAGCACCGTTTTAGTGGGGTATAGCAATCAGCCCCAGCATTTT	CASSTVLVGYSNQPQHF
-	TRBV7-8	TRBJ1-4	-	TGTGCCAGCAGCTCGGCCTCGAATGAAAAACTGTTTTTT	CASSSASNEKLFF
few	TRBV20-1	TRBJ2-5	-	TGCAGTGCCCCATCTAGTAGCAGGAAAGAGACCCAGTACTTC	CSAPSSSRKETQYF
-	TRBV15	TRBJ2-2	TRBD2	TGTGCCACCAGCAAGGGATGGGCTAGCGGGGCGACCGGGGAGCTGTTTTTT	CATSKGWASGATGELFF
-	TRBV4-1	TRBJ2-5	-	TGCGCCAGCAGCCAGGCAGGGAATTTCCAAGAGACCCAGTACTTC	CASSQAGNFQETQYF
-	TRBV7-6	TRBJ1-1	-	TGTGCCAGCAGCTTGGCTGCCCTGAACACTGAAGCTTTCTTT	CASSLAALNTEAFF
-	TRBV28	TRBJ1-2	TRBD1	TGTGCCAGCACCCCTATCCAGGACAGGGGGCCGTCCTATGGCTACACCTTC	CASTPIQDRGPSYGYTF
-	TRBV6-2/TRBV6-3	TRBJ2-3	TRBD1	TGTGCCAGCAGTCCCTCTTTGGACAGGGGAATCACAGATACGCAGTATTTT	CASSPSLDRGITDTQYF
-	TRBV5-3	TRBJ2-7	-	TGTGCCAGCAGCCATTCGGACGAATTTGTCTACGAGCAGTACTTC	CASSHSDEFVYEQYF
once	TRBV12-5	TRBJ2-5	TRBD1	TGTGCTAGTGGTTCAGGACAGGGGGGGCAGGAGACCCAGTACTTC	CASGSGQGGQETQYF
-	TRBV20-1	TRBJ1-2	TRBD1	TGCAGTGCTAGAGATCGGACAGGGAGTGGCTACACCTTC	CSARDRTGSGYTF
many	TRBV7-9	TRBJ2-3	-	TGTGCCAGCAGCGTTGAACCAGATACGCAGTATTTT	CASSVEPDTQYF
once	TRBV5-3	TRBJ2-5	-	TGTGCCAGCAGCTTGGGGGCAGCGGGCCCCCCCCGAGAGACCCAGTACTTC	CASSLGAAGPPRETQYF
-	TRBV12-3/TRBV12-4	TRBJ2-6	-	TGTGCCAGCAGGGCCGCCGGGGCCAACGTCCTGACTTTC	CASRAAGANVLTF
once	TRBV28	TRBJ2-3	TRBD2	TGTGCCAGCAGTTCTAGCGGGCCCCTCACAGATACGCAGTATTTT	CASSSSGPLTDTQYF
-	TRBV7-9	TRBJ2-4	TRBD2	TGTGCCAGCAGCCGCACGGGGGGGCCGGACATTCAGTACTTC	CASSRTGGPDIQYF
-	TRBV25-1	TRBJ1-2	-	TGTGCCAGCAGTCCTTCGACAGGTTTCTATGGCTACACCTTC	CASSPSTGFYGYTF
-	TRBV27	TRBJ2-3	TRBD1	TGTGCCAGCAGTTTATCACGCGGGACAGGGGGCCCAGATACGCAGTATTTT	CASSLSRGTGGPDTQYF
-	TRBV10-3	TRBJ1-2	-	TGTGCCATTCTCGGGGGGCCAGGCGGCTACACCTTC	CAILGGPGGYTF
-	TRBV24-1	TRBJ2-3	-	TGTGCCACCAGTGATCAAAGAAATACAGCTACACCTAGCACAGATACGCAGTATTTT	CATSDQRNTATPSTDTQYF
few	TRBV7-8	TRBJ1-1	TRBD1	TGTGCCAGCAGCCCAAGGACAGGGGGTGACGCTGAAGCTTTCTTT	CASSPRTGGDAEAFF
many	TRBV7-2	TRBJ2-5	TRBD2	TGTGCCAGCAGCTCAAGGGGCGGGGGGGCCAGGGAGACCCAGTACTTC	CASSSRGGGARETQYF